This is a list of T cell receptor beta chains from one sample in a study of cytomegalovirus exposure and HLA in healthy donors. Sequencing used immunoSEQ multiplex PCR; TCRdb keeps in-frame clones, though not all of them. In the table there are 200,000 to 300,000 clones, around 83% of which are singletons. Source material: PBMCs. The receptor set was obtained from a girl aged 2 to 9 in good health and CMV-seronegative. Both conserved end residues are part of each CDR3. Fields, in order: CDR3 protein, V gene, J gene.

cdr3_aa: CASSYFRAGELFF
v_call: TRBV6-5
j_call: TRBJ2-2

cdr3_aa: CASLRYNEQFF
v_call: TRBV2
j_call: TRBJ2-1

cdr3_aa: CASSAPGQGILYGYTF
v_call: TRBV27
j_call: TRBJ1-2

cdr3_aa: CASSKVGGGLVYTGELFF
v_call: TRBV21-1
j_call: TRBJ2-2

cdr3_aa: CASSFFTGELFF
v_call: TRBV5-1
j_call: TRBJ2-2

cdr3_aa: CASSPLGQGDSGNTIYF
v_call: TRBV19
j_call: TRBJ1-3

cdr3_aa: CAISEGAGTRYEQYF
v_call: TRBV10-3
j_call: TRBJ2-7

cdr3_aa: CASSLRRLAGYNEQFF
v_call: TRBV7-2
j_call: TRBJ2-1

cdr3_aa: CASSPDISTDTQYF
v_call: TRBV19
j_call: TRBJ2-3

cdr3_aa: CASSYPGQGYQETQYF
v_call: TRBV5-6
j_call: TRBJ2-5

cdr3_aa: CASSPYRGETQYF
v_call: TRBV18
j_call: TRBJ2-5

cdr3_aa: CATTSGGPNTGELFF
v_call: TRBV5-8
j_call: TRBJ2-2

cdr3_aa: CASSPRLGTDTQYF
v_call: TRBV27
j_call: TRBJ2-3

cdr3_aa: CASSRLQGARYEQYF
v_call: TRBV5-1
j_call: TRBJ2-7

cdr3_aa: CATSRGTGDRGQPQHF
v_call: TRBV15
j_call: TRBJ1-5

cdr3_aa: CASSNAGEITGELFF
v_call: TRBV19
j_call: TRBJ2-2

cdr3_aa: CASSVMAGPYNEQFF
v_call: TRBV9
j_call: TRBJ2-1

cdr3_aa: CASSIGLAGYEQYF
v_call: TRBV19
j_call: TRBJ2-7

cdr3_aa: CASSGEGYGYTF
v_call: TRBV10-2
j_call: TRBJ1-2

cdr3_aa: CASIQGLNQPQHF
v_call: TRBV6-1
j_call: TRBJ1-5

cdr3_aa: CSVEVFQGGETQYF
v_call: TRBV29-1
j_call: TRBJ2-5

cdr3_aa: CASSRVSSWLAGETQYF
v_call: TRBV18
j_call: TRBJ2-5

cdr3_aa: CASSNSGTDTQYF
v_call: TRBV19
j_call: TRBJ2-3

cdr3_aa: CASSETGGSTNTEAFF
v_call: TRBV2
j_call: TRBJ1-1

cdr3_aa: CSSSLGTWGRAQRKNEQFF
v_call: TRBV7-9
j_call: TRBJ2-1

cdr3_aa: CAATRAGANVLTF
v_call: TRBV30
j_call: TRBJ2-6

cdr3_aa: CASSQGQSGVFSSYEQYF
v_call: TRBV4-1
j_call: TRBJ2-7

cdr3_aa: CASSVGGGEADNQPQHF
v_call: TRBV9
j_call: TRBJ1-5

cdr3_aa: CSATSGRAYNEQFF
v_call: TRBV29-1
j_call: TRBJ2-1

cdr3_aa: CASNPSDSGVRQYF
v_call: TRBV2
j_call: TRBJ2-7

cdr3_aa: CASSQDPSGGLSSYNEQFF
v_call: TRBV4-1
j_call: TRBJ2-1

cdr3_aa: CASRWTGASTDTQYF
v_call: TRBV5-1
j_call: TRBJ2-3

cdr3_aa: CASSTPSGGTNYGYTF
v_call: TRBV6-6
j_call: TRBJ1-2

cdr3_aa: CASSFTRSSYEQYF
v_call: TRBV6-6
j_call: TRBJ2-7

cdr3_aa: CASTPGRRRENTIYF
v_call: TRBV6-5
j_call: TRBJ1-3

cdr3_aa: CASSQAITSGSSTDTQYF
v_call: TRBV4-1
j_call: TRBJ2-3

cdr3_aa: CASSTGQGGLNEQFF
v_call: TRBV7-3
j_call: TRBJ2-1

cdr3_aa: CASSLGAGQETQYF
v_call: TRBV5-4
j_call: TRBJ2-5

cdr3_aa: CASSLPGTGNGEQYF
v_call: TRBV7-3
j_call: TRBJ2-7

cdr3_aa: CASSLTTLTEAFF
v_call: TRBV27
j_call: TRBJ1-1

cdr3_aa: CASESGSGSYEQYF
v_call: TRBV6-5
j_call: TRBJ2-7

cdr3_aa: CASSIFGGNNSPLHF
v_call: TRBV19
j_call: TRBJ1-6

cdr3_aa: CASSSRGRTEAFF
v_call: TRBV27
j_call: TRBJ1-1

cdr3_aa: CAISDDRDQPQHF
v_call: TRBV10-3
j_call: TRBJ1-5

cdr3_aa: CASSARQGKGSEAFF
v_call: TRBV11-2
j_call: TRBJ1-1